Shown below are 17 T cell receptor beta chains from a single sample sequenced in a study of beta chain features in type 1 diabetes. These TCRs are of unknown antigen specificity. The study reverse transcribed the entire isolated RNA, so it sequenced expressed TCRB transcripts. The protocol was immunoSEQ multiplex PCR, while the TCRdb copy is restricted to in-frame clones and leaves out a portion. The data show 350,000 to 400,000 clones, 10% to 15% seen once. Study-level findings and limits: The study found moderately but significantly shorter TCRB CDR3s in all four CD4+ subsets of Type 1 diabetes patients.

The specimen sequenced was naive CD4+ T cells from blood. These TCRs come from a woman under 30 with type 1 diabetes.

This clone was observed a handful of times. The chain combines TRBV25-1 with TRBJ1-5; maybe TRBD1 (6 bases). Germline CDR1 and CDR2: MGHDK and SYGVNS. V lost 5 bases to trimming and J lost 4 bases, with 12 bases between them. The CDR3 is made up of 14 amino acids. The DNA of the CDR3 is TGTGCCAGCAGTCAGACAGGATTTAATCAGCCCCAGCATTTT. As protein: CASSQTGFNQPQHF.

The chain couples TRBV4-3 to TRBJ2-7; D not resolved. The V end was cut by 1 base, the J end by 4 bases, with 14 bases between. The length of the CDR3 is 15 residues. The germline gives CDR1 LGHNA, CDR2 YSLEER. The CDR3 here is CASSQVLPPTYEQYF. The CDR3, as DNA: TGCGCCAGCAGCCAAGTTCTCCCCCCAACTTACGAGCAGTACTTC.

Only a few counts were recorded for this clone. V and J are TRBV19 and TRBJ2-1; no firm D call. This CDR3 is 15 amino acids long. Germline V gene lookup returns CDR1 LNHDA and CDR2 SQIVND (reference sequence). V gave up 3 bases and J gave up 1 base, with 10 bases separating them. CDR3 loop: CASSILRGSYNEQFF. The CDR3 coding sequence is TGTGCCAGTAGTATCCTCCGCGGATCCTACAATGAGCAGTTCTTC.

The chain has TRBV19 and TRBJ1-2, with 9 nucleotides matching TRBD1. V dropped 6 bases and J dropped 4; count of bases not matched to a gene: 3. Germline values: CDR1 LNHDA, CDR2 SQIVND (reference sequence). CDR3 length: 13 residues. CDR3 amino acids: CASSRDRVYGYTF. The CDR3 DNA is TGTGCCAGTAGCCGGGACAGGGTCTATGGCTACACCTTC.

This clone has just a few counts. The CDR3 region has the DNA TGTGCCAGCAGCCCTAACGGACAGGGGCATAATCAGCCCCAGCATTTT. Translation gives CASSPNGQGHNQPQHF. The chain couples TRBV7-2 to TRBJ1-5; 9 nucleotides align to TRBD1. J was trimmed by 4 bases and V by 5 bases; bases with no gene match: 9. Germline V gives CDR1 SGHTA, CDR2 FQGNSA. The CDR3 is 16 amino acids.

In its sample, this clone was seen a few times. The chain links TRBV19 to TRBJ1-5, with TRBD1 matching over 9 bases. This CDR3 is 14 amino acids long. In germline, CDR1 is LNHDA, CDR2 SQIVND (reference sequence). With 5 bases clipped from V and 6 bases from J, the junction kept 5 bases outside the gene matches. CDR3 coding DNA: TGTGCCAGTAGTCGGGGACAGGGCCTTCAGCCCCAGCATTTT. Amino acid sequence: CASSRGQGLQPQHF.

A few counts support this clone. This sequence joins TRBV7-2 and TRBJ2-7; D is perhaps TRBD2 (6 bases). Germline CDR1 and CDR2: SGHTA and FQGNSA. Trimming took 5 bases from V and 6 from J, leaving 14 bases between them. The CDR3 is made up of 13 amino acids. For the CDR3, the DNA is TGTGCCAGCAGCCAGAGACTAGGATCCGAGCAGTACTTC. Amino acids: CASSQRLGSEQYF.

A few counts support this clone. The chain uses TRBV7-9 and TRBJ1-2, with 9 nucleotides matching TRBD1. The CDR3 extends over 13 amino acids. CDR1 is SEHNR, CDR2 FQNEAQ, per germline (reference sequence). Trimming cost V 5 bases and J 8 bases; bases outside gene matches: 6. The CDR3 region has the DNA TGTGCCAGCAGCCAACAGGGGGCGCAGGGCTACACCTTC. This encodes CASSQQGAQGYTF.

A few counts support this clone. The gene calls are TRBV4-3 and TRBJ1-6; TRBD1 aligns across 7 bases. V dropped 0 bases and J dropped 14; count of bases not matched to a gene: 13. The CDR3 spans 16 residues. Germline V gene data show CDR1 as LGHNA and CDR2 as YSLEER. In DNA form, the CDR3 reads TGCGCCAGCAGCCAAGAAGTTGGAGGGGGCGCTTTAACCCTCCACTTT. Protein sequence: CASSQEVGGGALTLHF.

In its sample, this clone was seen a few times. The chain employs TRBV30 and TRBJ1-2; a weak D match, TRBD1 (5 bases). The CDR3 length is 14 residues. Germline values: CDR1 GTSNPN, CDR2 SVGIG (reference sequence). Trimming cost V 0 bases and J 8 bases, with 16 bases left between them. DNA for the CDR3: TGTGCCTGGAGTGTACTCCCGGCAGGGAGGGGCTACACCTTC. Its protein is CAWSVLPAGRGYTF.

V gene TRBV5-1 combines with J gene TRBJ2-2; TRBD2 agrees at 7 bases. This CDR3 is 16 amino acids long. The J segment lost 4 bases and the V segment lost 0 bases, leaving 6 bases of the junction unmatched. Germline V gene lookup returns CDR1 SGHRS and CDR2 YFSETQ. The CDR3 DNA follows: TGCGCCAGCAGCTTGGATCTAGCGGCCGGCACCGGGGAGCTGTTTTTT. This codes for CASSLDLAAGTGELFF.

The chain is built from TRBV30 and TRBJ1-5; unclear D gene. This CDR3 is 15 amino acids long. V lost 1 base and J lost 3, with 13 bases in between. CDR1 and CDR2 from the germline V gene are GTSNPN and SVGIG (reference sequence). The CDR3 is CAWSGNPGNNQPQHF. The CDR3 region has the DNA TGTGCCTGGAGTGGGAACCCGGGTAACAATCAGCCCCAGCATTTT.

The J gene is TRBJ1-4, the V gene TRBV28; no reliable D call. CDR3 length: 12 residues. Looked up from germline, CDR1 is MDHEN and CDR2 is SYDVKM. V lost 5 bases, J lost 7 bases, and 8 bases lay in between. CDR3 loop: CASSRGGEKLFF. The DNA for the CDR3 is TGTGCCAGCAGTCGCGGTGGTGAAAAACTGTTTTTT. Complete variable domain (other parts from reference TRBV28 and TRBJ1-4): DVKVTQSSRYLVKRTGEKVFLECVQDMDHENMFWYRQDPGLGLRLIYFSYDVKMKEKGDIPEGYSVSREKKERFSLILESASTNQTSMYLCASSRGGEKLFFGSGTQLSVL.

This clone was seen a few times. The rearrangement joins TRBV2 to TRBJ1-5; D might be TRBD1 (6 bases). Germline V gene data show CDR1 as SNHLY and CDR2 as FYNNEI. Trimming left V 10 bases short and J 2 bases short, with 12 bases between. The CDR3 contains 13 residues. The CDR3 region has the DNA TGTGCCACAGGGGTGGTCGGCAATCAGCCCCAGCATTTT. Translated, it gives CATGVVGNQPQHF. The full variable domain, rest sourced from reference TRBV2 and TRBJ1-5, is EPEVTQTPSHQVTQMGQEVILRCVPISNHLYFYWYRQILGQKVEFLVSFYNNEISEKSEIFDDQFSVERPDGSNFTLKIRSTKLEDSAMYFCATGVVGNQPQHFGDGTRLSIL.

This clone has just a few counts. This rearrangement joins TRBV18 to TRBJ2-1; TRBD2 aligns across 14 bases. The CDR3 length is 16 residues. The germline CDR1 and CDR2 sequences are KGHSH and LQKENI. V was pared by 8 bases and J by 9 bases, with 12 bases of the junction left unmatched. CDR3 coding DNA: TGTGCCAGCACCATCGGACTAGCGGGAGGACGTATTGAGCAGTTCTTC. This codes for CASTIGLAGGRIEQFF.

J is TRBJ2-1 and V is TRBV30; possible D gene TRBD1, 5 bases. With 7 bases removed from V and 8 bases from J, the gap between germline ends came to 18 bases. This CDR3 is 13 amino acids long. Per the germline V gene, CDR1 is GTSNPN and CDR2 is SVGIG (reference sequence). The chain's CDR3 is CALDRSGSYEQFF. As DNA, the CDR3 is TGTGCCTTAGACAGAAGTGGTAGTTATGAGCAGTTCTTC.

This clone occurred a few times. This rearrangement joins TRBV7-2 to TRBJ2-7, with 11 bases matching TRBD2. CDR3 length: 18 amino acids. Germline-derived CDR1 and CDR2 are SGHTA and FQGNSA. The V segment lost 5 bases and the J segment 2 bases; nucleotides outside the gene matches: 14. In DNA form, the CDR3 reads TGTGCCAGCAGCAAGATCTCTGCGACTAGCGGGACCGCCTACGAGCAGTACTTC. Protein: CASSKISATSGTAYEQYF.